The present TCR beta chain was sequenced within a study of blood T cell repertoires in COVID-19. Study-level background: The cDNA or gDNA used as material had been derived from T cells, B-cell-depleted T cells, or PBMCs.

In the authors' workflow: Nucleated cell counts were estimated from reference gene primer amplification. Repertoires were generated with immunoSEQ multiplex PCR, while TCRdb's copy carries only in-frame clones and drops some. That table furnishes V, J and clone size, whereas the DNA furnished D and trimming. The sample lists a few hundred thousand clones; 80% to 95% were seen once. The study recruited people aged about 18 to 95 years across under 25 US areas. A case of COVID-19 had been met by exposed participants within 2 weeks before study entry. V lost 6 bases and J lost 4; bases outside the gene matches: 7. The CDR3 loop spans 15 amino acids. The germline CDR1 and CDR2 sequences are MNHEY and SMNVEV (reference sequence).

This TCR derives from a woman aged 40 to 55 who had been exposed to COVID-19. V gene TRBV27 combines with J gene TRBJ2-3; 10 positions agree with TRBD1. Sequenced: PBMCs or T cells enriched from blood (not recorded which). The CDR3 reads CASRNGQGGADTQYF. The DNA of the CDR3 is TGTGCCAGCAGGAACGGACAGGGGGGTGCAGATACGCAGTATTTT.